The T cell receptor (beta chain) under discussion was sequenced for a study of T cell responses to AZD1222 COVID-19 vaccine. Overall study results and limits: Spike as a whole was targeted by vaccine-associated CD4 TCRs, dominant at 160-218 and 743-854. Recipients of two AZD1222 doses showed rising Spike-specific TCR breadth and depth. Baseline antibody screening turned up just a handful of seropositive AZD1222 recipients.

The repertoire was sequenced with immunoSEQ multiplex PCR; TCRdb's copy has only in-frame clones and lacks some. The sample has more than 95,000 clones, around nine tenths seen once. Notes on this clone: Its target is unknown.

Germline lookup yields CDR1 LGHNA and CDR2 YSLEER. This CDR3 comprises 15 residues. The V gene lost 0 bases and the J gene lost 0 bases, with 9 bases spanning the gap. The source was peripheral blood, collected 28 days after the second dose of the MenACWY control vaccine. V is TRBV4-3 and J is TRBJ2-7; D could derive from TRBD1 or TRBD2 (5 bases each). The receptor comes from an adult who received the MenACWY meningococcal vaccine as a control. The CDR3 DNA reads TGCGCCAGCAGCCAAGATTGGGGGAGCTCCTACGAGCAGTACTTC. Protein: CASSQDWGSSYEQYF.